The entry below describes one TCR beta chain. The antigen remains unidentified. The source of the sample is a study of immune cell composition in non-small cell lung cancer. At the level of the study: Lung adenocarcinoma or squamous carcinoma made up most tumours.

The study, taken as a whole, reports: Shared sequences between tumour-reactive and dominant in vivo clones were not proven. Clones >0.5% enriched in tumour were rarer in adenocarcinoma (about 35%) than squamous (approximately 80%). Overall clonality, unlike maximal tumour-associated clone frequency, did not predict TIL reactivity.

Clones were sequenced by immunoSEQ multiplex PCR, and TCRdb holds only the in-frame ones, with some missing. Of some 5,100 clones in the sample, around nine tenths were seen once. Normal lung was sampled as far from the tumour as possible, at least 3 cm. V shed 4 bases, J shed 1 base, and the junction held 8 bases outside the gene matches. The CDR3 spans 16 residues. Per germline, CDR1 SGHNT and CDR2 YYREEE (reference sequence). The sequence derives from a human donor with non-small cell lung cancer. Some clones in this sample may be carry-over from other donors' samples. Sequencing used non-adjacent lung tissue. The rearrangement links TRBV5-4 to TRBJ1-5, with 7 bases lining up with TRBD1. The CDR3 DNA reads TGTGCCAGCAGCATAACAGGGGCAGGGAGCAATCAGCCCCAGCATTTT. This translates into CASSITGAGSNQPQHF.